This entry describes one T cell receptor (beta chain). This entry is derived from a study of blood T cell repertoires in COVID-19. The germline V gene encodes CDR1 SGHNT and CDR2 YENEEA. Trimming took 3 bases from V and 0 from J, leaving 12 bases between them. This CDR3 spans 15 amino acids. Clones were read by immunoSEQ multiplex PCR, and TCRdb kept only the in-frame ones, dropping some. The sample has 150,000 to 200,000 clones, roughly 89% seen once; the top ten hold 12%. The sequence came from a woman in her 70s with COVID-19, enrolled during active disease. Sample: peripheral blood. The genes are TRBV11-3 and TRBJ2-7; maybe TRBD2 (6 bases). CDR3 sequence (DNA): TGTGCCAGCAGCTTTGGTAGCGGACCCTCCTACGAGCAGTACTTC. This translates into CASSFGSGPSYEQYF.